The present entry profiles one T cell receptor (beta chain) with its context. Its target is not known. This record belongs to a study of T cell responses to AZD1222 COVID-19 vaccine. Study as a whole: Timing groups of about 4 and about 12 weeks for second doses were pooled. General study results and limits: Mapped onto spike, vaccine-associated CD4 TCRs spanned it and were dominant at 160-218 and 743-854.

Generated by immunoSEQ multiplex PCR, the TCRdb table keeps only in-frame clones and is missing some. The data hold some 95,000 clones, with 80% to 90% observed a single time. CDR1 is SGHDN, CDR2 FVKESK, per germline. V was shortened by 2 bases and J by 1 base, with 12 bases between the two germline ends. CDR3 length: 16 residues. The input for sequencing was peripheral blood, taken on day 0 of AZD1222 vaccination. This clonotype originated in an adult in good health. J is TRBJ1-3 and V is TRBV14, with D unresolved. The chain's CDR3 is CASSQSDAKSGNTIYF. The CDR3 DNA sequence: TGTGCCAGCAGCCAATCGGACGCGAAATCTGGAAACACCATATATTTT.